This T cell receptor (beta chain) was captured by sequencing in a study of T cell responses to AZD1222 COVID-19 vaccine. Study-level results: Possibly, clonal diversity was underestimated; donors were largely white British and included more females. Repertoire samples came only from after the peak T cell response.

In the case of this clone: As yet, its antigen is unknown.

V was cut by 5 bases and J by 7 bases, with 15 bases left in between. There are 14 residues in the CDR3. Germline V gene lookup returns CDR1 MGHRA and CDR2 YSYEKL. Assay: immunoSEQ multiplex PCR; the TCRdb copy retains only in-frame clones and omits some. The profile shows roughly 70,000 clones, 80% of them singletons. Sequencing was performed on peripheral blood, taken 28 days after the second AZD1222 dose. The V call is TRBV4-1, the J call TRBJ1-5; the D gene is possibly TRBD1 (5 bases). This clonotype was sampled from an adult who received the AZD1222 COVID-19 vaccine. The CDR3 loop is CASSNSGFGQPQHF. In DNA form, the CDR3 reads TGCGCCAGCAGCAATTCAGGGTTCGGCCAGCCCCAGCATTTT.